This note documents a single T cell receptor (beta chain) sequence. What it binds is not known. The germline gives CDR1 SNHLY, CDR2 FYNNEI. V lost 6 bases, J lost 2 bases, and 11 bases stayed unmatched. The length of the CDR3 is 16 residues. Sequencing targeted TCR beta in blood CD8+ and CD4+ T cells. TEMRA cells were FACS-enriched, with CD8+ and CD4+ T cells isolated negatively. This sample is part of a study of CD8 T cells in Susac syndrome. When the RNA was reverse transcribed, random hexamers were used with an input of roughly 0.5 to 1 ug. The amplification used immunoSEQ multiplex PCR on TCR beta CDR3; it spanned 54 Vbeta and 13 Jbeta. TCRdb called the immunoSEQ multiplex PCR reads again in MiXCR, with one record for every CDR3 protein. The sample consists of under 85,000 distinct CDR3 sequences, 94% of them appearing once. Study conclusions and caveats: In total CD8+ repertoires, some 15 Susac-specific public clones were found, and in CD8+ TEMRA repertoires, several were found.

This clonotype originated in a human donor with Susac syndrome. The chain joins TRBV2 to TRBJ1-2; 8 bases are a match to TRBD1. The sequenced sample consisted of CD8+ T cells from PBMCs. The CDR3 loop is CASSASGTGVNYGYTF. CDR3 DNA sequence: TGTGCCAGCAGCGCCTCCGGGACAGGAGTAAACTATGGCTACACCTTC.